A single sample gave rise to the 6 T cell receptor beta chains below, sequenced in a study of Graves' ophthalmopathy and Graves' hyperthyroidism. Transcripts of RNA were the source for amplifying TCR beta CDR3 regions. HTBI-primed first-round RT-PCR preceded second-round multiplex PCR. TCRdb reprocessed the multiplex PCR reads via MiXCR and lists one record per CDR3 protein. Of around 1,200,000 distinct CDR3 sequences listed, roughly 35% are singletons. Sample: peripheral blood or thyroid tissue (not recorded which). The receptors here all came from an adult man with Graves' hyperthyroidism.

In nucleotides, the CDR3 is TGCAGCGTTGAAGACGGCGCGCCGTTTGGCTACACCTTC. This codes for CSVEDGAPFGYTF. The V and J genes are TRBV29-1 and TRBJ1-2; D remains unclear. Germline V lookup: CDR1 SQVTM, CDR2 ANQGSEA. This CDR3 is 13 amino acids long. Between the trimmed V and J ends, which lost 0 bases and 7 bases, there was a span of 12 bases. The complete variable domain, with remaining parts taken from reference TRBV29-1 and TRBJ1-2, reads SAVISQKPSRDICQRGTSLTIQCQVDSQVTMMFWYRQQPGQSLTLIATANQGSEATYESGFVIDKFPISRPNLTFSTLTVSNMSPEDSSIYLCSVEDGAPFGYTFGSGTRLTVV.

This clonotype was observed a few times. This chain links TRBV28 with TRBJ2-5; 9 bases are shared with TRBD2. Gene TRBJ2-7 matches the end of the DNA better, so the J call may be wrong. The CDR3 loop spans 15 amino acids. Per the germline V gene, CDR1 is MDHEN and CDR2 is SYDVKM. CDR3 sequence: CATHGRRAGGYEQYF. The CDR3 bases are TGTGCCACCCACGGCAGGAGAGCGGGAGGTTACGAGCAGTACTTC.

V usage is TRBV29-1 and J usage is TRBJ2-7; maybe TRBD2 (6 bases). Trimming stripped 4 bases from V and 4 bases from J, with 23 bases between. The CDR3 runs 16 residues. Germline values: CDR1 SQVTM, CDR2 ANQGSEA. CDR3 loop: CSVGRGRQYSEYEQYF. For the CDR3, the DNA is TGCAGCGTTGGGCGGGGCAGGCAATACTCCGAGTACGAGCAGTACTTC.

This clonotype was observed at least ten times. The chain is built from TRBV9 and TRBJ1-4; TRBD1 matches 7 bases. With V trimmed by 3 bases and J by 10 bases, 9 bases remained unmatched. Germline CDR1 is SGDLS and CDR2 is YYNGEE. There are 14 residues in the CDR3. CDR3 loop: CASSASDRSGKLFF. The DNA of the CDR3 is TGTGCCAGCAGCGCCTCGGACAGGTCGGGAAAACTGTTTTTT.

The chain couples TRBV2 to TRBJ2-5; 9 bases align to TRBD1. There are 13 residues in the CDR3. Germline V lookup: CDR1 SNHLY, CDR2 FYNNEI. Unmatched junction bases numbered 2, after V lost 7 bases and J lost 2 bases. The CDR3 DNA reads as TGTGCCAGCAACAGGGGGCTGCAAGAGACCCAGTACTTC. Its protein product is CASNRGLQETQYF.

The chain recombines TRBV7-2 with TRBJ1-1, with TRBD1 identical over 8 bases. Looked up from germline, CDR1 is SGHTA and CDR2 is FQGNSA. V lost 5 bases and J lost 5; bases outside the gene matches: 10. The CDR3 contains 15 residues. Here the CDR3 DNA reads TGTGCCAGCAGCCAAGGGGCCAGGGGGCGGACTGAAGCTTTCTTT. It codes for CASSQGARGRTEAFF.